A single T cell receptor beta chain is shown here with its context. It has no known antigen specificity. Per-base quality was not reported, and no clone a single base away is much larger than it. This entry is derived from a study of shared clonotypes between healthy human individuals (TCRdb year 2020). In the study overall: The cohort comprised a couple of women and a few men aged 18 to 49 years. For each donor, CD4 naive and CD4 memory were each run on three plates, CD8 naive on two plates, and CD8 memory on one plate. Between about 0.8 and 9 billion PBMCs per donor were obtained by leukapheresis. To increase sequencing depth and limit assay-specific biases, TCR repertoire library preparation and sequencing were carried out by different laboratories using diverse techniques. To estimate repertoire size and how much clonotypes are shared between individuals, the study performed deep sequencing of blood TCR repertoires from a handful of healthy adults.

Using the deep immunoSEQ assay, multiplex PCR amplified TCR CDR3 regions from genomic DNA. Extracted genomic DNA from each cell subset was spread evenly across all wells of several immunoSEQ 96-well plates, with each plate serving as a replicate. For sorted subsets, each replicate PCR was loaded with roughly 190 ng genomic DNA, equivalent to some 27,000 T cell genomes. The purified libraries were quantified using a Qubit 3.0 fluorometer, sized with a Bioanalyzer 2100, and then quantified again using the KAPA Library Quantification kit. Each immunoSEQ 96-well plate was sequenced on its own single-read 150-cycle Illumina NextSeq 550 flow cell. The source study handled its data this way. Because the immunoSEQ output held only junctional sequences and lacked quality scores, the filtering could not match the filtering applied to full-length reads. To assign V/J genes and CDR3, sequences were annotated against IMGT germline references using PyIR, a Python wrapper for IgBLAST v1.9. Reads were removed for weak V/J assignments (E-value above 1e-6), missing CDR3, stop codons, out-of-frame junctions, or ambiguous translated residues. V3J clonotypes were defined by identical inferred V gene, J gene, and CDR3 amino acid sequence. To compute the percentage overlap between repertoires, the number of shared unique clonotypes was divided by the size of the smaller repertoire. Three approaches were used to assess repertoire richness: RTK rarefaction, the Chao1 estimator, and Recon v2.1 estimates of unobserved clonotypes. For all TCRbeta clonotypes obtained by the gDNA method from a handful of donors, generation probabilities were computed with OLGA. This is the immuneACCESS table as TCRdb keeps it, with only in-frame sequences that have V and J called. A part of the clones is gone; compared with another copy, unresolved V genes explain less than half, and the rest is unexplained. The V and J calls and clone size come from that table; D and trimming were worked out from the DNA. The sample table holds a few million clones, of which approximately 94% were seen once. About 0.13% of the sample comes from the top ten.

Donors were healthy HIV-negative adults with no recently reported acute infections or vaccinations. All donors were Caucasian adults living in Nashville, Tennessee, USA. Magnetic negative selection was used to enrich CD4+ T cells, after which naive cells were positively selected on CD45RA and the negative fraction became the memory subset. Blood was obtained by leukapheresis, after which PBMCs were separated by Ficoll-Histopaque density gradient centrifugation and cryopreserved in liquid nitrogen vapor phase. Purity and quantity of every magnetically sorted T cell population were checked by analytical flow cytometry. From each sorted fraction, genomic DNA was isolated and quantified by UV absorbance on a Nanodrop 2000c. Study-wide findings and limitations: Higher generation probabilities were observed for clonotypes shared by all four sorted-subset donors than for non-shared clonotypes. Estimated clonotype richness was generally larger for naive than for memory subsets. Pairwise subsampling led to the expectation that sequencing depth would affect the degree of clonotype sharing among donors. Only blood was sampled, and tissue TCR repertoires likely differ from those in blood. The small number of donors limited the genetic and exposure-history diversity represented. Across four donors, approximately 5% of naive CD4, 3% to 3.5% of naive CD8, under 2.5% of memory CD4, and roughly 0.4% of memory CD8 clonotypes were shared. Rarefaction of sorted-subset datasets indicated incomplete sequencing despite the large sequencing depth.

In the germline V gene, CDR1 corresponds to LGHNT and CDR2 to FRNRAP. V was cut back by 7 bases and J by 1 base, leaving a gap of 16 bases between them. The cysteine opens and the phenylalanine closes a CDR3 of 15 amino acids. The sequence is cut down to CDR3 DNA, 45 bases in frame from base 1. The chain is encoded by TRBV12-5 joined to TRBJ1-1; TRBD1 is a possible D gene, resting on 5 matching bases. This TCR came from a young man in good health. The sample was naive CD4+ T cells sorted from blood. The cell subset or site label here, explained by the study, means: CD45RA+ positively selected. The CDR3 region: CASVPYGAANTEAFF. The base sequence is TGTGCTAGTGTTCCCTATGGGGCAGCGAACACTGAAGCTTTCTTT.